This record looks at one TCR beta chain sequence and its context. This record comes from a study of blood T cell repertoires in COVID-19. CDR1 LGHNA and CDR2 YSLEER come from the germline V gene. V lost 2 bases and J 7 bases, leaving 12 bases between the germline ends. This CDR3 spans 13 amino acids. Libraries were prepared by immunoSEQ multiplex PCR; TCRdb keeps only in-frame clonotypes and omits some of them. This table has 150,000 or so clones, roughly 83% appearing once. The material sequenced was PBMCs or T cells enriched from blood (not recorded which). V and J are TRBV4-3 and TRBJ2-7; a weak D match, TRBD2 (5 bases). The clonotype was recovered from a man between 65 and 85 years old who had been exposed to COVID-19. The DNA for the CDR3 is TGCGCCAGCAGCCAACGAACTTCGGGAGAGCAGTACTTC. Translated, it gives CASSQRTSGEQYF.